This entry concerns a single T cell receptor (beta chain). Its antigen is unidentified. The conserved phenylalanine or tryptophan normally closing the CDR3 is absent here, so this likely arose from a read error. It is unclear where the CDR3 begins or ends on the DNA, so no DNA is shown, and the CDR3 is as TCRdb lists it. The data derive from a study of regulatory T cells in long-lasting Graves disease. The study, taken as a whole, reports: Persistent disease showed a preference for TRBV28, TRBJ1-2 and TRBJ2-5.

12 amino acids form the CDR3, both terminal residues included. Germline assignment: CDR1 MDHEN and CDR2 SYDVKM. Time point denoted: persistent/refractory GD, antithyroid drugs over 5 years with positive TRAb. The TCR library used RNA extracted from PBMCs. With iRepertoire HTBI primers and Arm-PCR of CDR3 regions, TCR beta libraries were built. Using its own MiXCR run on the multiplex PCR reads, TCRdb lists one record per CDR3 protein. The table records some 280,000 distinct CDR3 sequences, around 23% of them present only once. The material was peripheral blood mononuclear cells (PBMCs), obtained when the disease was refractory, from a patient treated with antithyroid drugs. This sequence was found in a female donor with Graves disease. The V call is TRBV28, the J call TRBJ2-7; the table gives TRBD1 as D, unverified against the DNA. The CDR3 sequence is CASSSRRTGHYS.